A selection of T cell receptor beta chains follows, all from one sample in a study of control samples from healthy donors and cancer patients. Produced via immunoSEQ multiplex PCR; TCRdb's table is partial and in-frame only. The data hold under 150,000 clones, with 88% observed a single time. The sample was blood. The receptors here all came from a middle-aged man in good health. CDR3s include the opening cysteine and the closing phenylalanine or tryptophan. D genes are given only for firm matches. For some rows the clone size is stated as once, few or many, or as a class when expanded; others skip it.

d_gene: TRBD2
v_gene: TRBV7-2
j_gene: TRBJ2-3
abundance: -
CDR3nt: TGTGCCAGCAGCTCCCAGCCTAGCGGGGGCCCAGATACGCAGTATTTT
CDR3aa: CASSSQPSGGPDTQYF

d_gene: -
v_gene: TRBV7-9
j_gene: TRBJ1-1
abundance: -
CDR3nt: TGTGCCAGCAGCTTATTAGACGGGTACACTGAAGCTTTCTTT
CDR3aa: CASSLLDGYTEAFF

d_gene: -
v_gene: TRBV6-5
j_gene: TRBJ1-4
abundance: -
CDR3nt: TGTGCCAGCAGGACAGGTGCAACTAATGAAAAACTGTTTTTT
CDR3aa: CASRTGATNEKLFF

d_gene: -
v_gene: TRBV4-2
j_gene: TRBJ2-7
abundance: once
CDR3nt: TGTGCCAGCAGCCAAGATGCAGTCAACACCTACGAGCAGTACTTC
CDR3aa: CASSQDAVNTYEQYF

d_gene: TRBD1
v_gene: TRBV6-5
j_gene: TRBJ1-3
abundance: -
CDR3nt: TGTGCCAGCAGTTACTCATCACAGGGGACTGGAAACACCATATATTTT
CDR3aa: CASSYSSQGTGNTIYF

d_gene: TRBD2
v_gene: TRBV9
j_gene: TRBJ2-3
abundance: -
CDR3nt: TGTGCCAGCAGCGTAGCCGGACTAGCGGGGGGGGATACGCAGTATTTT
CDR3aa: CASSVAGLAGGDTQYF

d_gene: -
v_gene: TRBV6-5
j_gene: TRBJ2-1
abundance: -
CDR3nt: TGTGCCAGCAGCCTTTCCGTGGGGGGATACAATGAGCAGTTCTTC
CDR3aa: CASSLSVGGYNEQFF

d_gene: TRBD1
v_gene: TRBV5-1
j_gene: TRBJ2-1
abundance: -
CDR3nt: TGCGCCAGCAGCCCACAACGGTCCGGGACAGGGTTGGGAATAATGCAGTTCTTC
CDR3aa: CASSPQRSGTGLGIMQFF

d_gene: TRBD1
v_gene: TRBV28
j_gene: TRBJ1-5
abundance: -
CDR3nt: TGTGCCAGCAGTTCGGTACAGGGGGCGAGCAATCAGCCCCAGCATTTT
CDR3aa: CASSSVQGASNQPQHF

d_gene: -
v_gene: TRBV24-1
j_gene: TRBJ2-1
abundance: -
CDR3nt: TGTGCCACCAGTAATTTCCCCACAGATAATGAGCAGTTCTTC
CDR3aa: CATSNFPTDNEQFF

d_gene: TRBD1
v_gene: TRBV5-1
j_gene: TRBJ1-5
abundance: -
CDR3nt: TGCGCCAGCAGCCCTGGGACAGGAAATCAGCCCCAGCATTTT
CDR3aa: CASSPGTGNQPQHF

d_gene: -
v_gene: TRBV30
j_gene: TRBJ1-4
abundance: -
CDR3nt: TGTGCCTGGAGTGTAGGAGAATTTAATGAAAAACTGTTTTTT
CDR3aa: CAWSVGEFNEKLFF

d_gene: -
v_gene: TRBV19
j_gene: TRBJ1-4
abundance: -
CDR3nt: TGTGCCAGTAGTATTGTTACAGACAATGAAAAACTGTTTTTT
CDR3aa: CASSIVTDNEKLFF

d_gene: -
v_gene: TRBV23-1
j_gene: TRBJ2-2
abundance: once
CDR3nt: TGCGCCAGCAGTCAAGGATGGGCCGACACCGGGGAGCTGTTTTTT
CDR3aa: CASSQGWADTGELFF

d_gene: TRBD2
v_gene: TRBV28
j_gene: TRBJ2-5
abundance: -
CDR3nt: TGTGCCAGCAGTCCCTCGAGTAGCGGGAGGGAGACCCAGTACTTC
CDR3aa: CASSPSSSGRETQYF

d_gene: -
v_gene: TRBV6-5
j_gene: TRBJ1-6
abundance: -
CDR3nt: TGTGCCAGCAGCCCCCGGGACACTAATTCACCCCTCCACTTT
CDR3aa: CASSPRDTNSPLHF

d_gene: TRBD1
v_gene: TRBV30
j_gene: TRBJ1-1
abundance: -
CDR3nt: TGTGCCTGGAGTGGACTCCGGGACAGGGGGTTGAACACTGAAGCTTTCTTT
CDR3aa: CAWSGLRDRGLNTEAFF

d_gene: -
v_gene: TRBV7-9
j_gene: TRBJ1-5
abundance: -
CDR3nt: TGTGCCAGCAGCGTCCGGGCGGGGGCCCGCAATCAGCCCCAGCATTTT
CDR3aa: CASSVRAGARNQPQHF

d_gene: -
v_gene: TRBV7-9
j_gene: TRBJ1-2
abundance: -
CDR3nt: TGTGCCAGCAGCTTAGGCCGGGACGGCCGTCGGGGCTACACCTTC
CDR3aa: CASSLGRDGRRGYTF

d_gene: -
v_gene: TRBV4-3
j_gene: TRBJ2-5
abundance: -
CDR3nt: TGCGCCAGCAGCCAAGAACCTCCGGCGGGGCAATATGGAGAGACCCAGTACTTC
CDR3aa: CASSQEPPAGQYGETQYF

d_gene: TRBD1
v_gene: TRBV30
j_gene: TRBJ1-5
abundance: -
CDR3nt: TGTGCCTGGGCCCCGGACAGGGTGGGTCAGCCCCAGCATTTT
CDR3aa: CAWAPDRVGQPQHF

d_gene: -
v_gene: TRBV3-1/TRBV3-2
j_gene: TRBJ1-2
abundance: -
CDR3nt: TGTGCCAGCAGCCAAGCCGCAGGCTATGGCTACACCTTC
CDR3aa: CASSQAAGYGYTF

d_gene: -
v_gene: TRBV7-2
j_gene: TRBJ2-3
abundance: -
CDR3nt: TGTGCCAGCAGCTTAGTAACGGGACGCACAGATACGCAGTATTTT
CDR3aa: CASSLVTGRTDTQYF

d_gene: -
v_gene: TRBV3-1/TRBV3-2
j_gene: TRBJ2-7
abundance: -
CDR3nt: TGTGCCAGCAGCCTTATCAATTCCTACGAGCAGTACTTC
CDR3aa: CASSLINSYEQYF

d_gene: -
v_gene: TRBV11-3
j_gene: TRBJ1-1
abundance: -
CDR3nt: TGTGCCAGCAGATCCGCGGGGGGGAAGAACACTGAAGCTTTCTTT
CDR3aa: CASRSAGGKNTEAFF

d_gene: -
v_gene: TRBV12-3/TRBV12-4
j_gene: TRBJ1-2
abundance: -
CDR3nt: TGTGCCAGCAGTAACGAGGGGCGCGGCTACACCTTC
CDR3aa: CASSNEGRGYTF

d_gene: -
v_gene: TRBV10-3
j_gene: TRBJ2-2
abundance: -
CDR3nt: TGTGCCACCATGGGACTGACCACCGGGGAGCTGTTTTTT
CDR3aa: CATMGLTTGELFF

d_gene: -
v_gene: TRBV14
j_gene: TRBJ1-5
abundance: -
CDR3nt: TGTGCCAGCAGCAATGCGGGTGAGCCCCAGCATTTT
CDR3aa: CASSNAGEPQHF

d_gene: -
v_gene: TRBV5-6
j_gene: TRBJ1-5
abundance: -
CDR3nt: TGTGCCAGCAGCCTGGGACGTAGCAATCAGCCCCAGCATTTT
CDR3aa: CASSLGRSNQPQHF

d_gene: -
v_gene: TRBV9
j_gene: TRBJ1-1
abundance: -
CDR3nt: TGTGCCAGCAGCGCCTCGACAGGAGTGAACACTGAAGCTTTCTTT
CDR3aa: CASSASTGVNTEAFF

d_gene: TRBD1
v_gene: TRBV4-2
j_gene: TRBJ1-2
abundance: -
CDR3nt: TGTGCCAGCAGCCAAGATGGGACAGTTATTGGCTACACCTTC
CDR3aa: CASSQDGTVIGYTF

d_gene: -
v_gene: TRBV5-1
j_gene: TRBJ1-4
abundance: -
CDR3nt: TGCGCCAGCAGCTTGTGGGGGAGGGCTAATGAAAAACTGTTTTTT
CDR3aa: CASSLWGRANEKLFF

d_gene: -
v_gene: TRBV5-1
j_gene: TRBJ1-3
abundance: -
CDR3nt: TGCGCCAGCAGCTTGGAAGGCAGAGGATCCTCTGGAAACACCATATATTTT
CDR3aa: CASSLEGRGSSGNTIYF

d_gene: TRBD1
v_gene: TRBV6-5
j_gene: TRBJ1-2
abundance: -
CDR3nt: TGTGCCAGCACCCCGGGGGACAGGGGGCTTACTGGCTACACCTTC
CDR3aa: CASTPGDRGLTGYTF

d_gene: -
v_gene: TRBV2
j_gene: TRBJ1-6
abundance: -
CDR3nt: TGTGCCAGCAGTGGGGCGGGCCCGGATAATTCACCCCTCCACTTT
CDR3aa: CASSGAGPDNSPLHF

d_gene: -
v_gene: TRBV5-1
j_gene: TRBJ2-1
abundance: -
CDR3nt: TGCGCCAGCAGCTTGGCTGGGTCTGAGCAGTTCTTC
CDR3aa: CASSLAGSEQFF

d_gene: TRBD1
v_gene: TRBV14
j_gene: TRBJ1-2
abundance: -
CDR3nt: TGTGCCAGCAGCCAAGCCGGGACAGGGGCTCGTGGCTACACCTTC
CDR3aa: CASSQAGTGARGYTF